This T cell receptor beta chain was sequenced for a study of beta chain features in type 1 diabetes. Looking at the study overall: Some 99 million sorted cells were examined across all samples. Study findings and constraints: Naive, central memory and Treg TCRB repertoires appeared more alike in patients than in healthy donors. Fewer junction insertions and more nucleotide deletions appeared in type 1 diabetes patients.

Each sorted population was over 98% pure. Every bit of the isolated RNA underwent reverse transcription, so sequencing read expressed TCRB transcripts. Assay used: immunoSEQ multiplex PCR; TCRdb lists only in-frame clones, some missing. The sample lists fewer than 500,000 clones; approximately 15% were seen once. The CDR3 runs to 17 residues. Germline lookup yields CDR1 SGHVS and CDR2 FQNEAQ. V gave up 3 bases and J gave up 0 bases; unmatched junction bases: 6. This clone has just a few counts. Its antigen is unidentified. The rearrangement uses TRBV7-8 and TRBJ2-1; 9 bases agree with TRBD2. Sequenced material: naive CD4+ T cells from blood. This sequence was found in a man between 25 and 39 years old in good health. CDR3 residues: CASSFLAGSNSYNEQFF. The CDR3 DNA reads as TGTGCCAGCAGCTTTCTAGCGGGAAGTAACTCCTACAATGAGCAGTTCTTC. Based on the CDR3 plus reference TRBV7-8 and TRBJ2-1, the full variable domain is GAGVSQSPRYKVAKRGQDVALRCDPISGHVSLFWYQQALGQGPEFLTYFQNEAQLDKSGLPSDRFFAERPEGSVSTLKIQRTQQEDSAVYLCASSFLAGSNSYNEQFFGPGTRLTVL.